This note documents a single T cell receptor (beta chain) sequence. The junction departs from the called germline gene at one end, perhaps through a read error. Original analysis: ImmunoSEQ output held junction-only sequences without quality scores, so filtering differed. Repertoires were generated with immunoSEQ multiplex PCR, while TCRdb's copy carries only in-frame clones and drops some. Clone size and V and J calls were adopted from that table, with D and trimming inferred from the DNA. The sample gives just over 95,000 clones, around 67% of which show up once; 45% is in the top ten. This sample stems from a study of shared clonotypes between healthy human individuals. Germline V gives CDR1 MDHEN, CDR2 SYDVKM. This CDR3 has 11 amino acids.

The source is a man in his thirties or forties in good health. The V and J genes are TRBV28 and TRBJ2-3; D ambiguous. Sequencing used memory CD8+ T cells sorted from blood. Regarding subset: CD45RO+ cells pooled with CCR7-negative TemRA cells. The chain's CDR3 is CASSSTYTQYF. CDR3 nucleotides: TGTGCCAGCAGTTCCACATATACGCAGTATTTT.